This entry is about one TCR beta chain. The record originates from a study of blood T cell repertoires in COVID-19. Libraries were prepared by immunoSEQ multiplex PCR; TCRdb keeps only in-frame clonotypes and omits some of them. The data contain around 200,000 clones, approximately 80% of them singletons. Per germline, CDR1 SGHAT and CDR2 FQNNGV. This CDR3 is built from 14 residues. V trimming: 8 bases; J trimming: 6 bases; junction bases outside the gene matches: 10. The rearrangement uses TRBV11-2 and TRBJ2-7; 10 nucleotides agree with TRBD1. The specimen sequenced was peripheral blood. The TCR originated in a human donor in a cohort sampled during active COVID-19. The chain's CDR3 is CASDRTGGSREQYF. CDR3 in DNA: TGTGCCAGCGACCGGACAGGGGGATCTCGCGAGCAGTACTTC.